The next 18 T cell receptor beta chains were all read from a single sample in a study of regulatory T cells in long-lasting Graves disease. Time point defined: newly diagnosed GD, antithyroid drugs for less than 3 months. RNA extracted from PBMCs served as the sequencing template. Building of the TCR beta libraries involved iRepertoire HTBI primers and Arm-PCR of CDR3 regions. TCRdb re-called the multiplex PCR reads with MiXCR, one entry per CDR3 protein. This repertoire shows roughly 420,000 distinct CDR3 sequences, about a sixth found once; its top ten account for about 23%. These data were likewise used in another study, on T cells in Graves' hyperthyroidism and ophthalmopathy.

The sample consisted of peripheral blood mononuclear cells (PBMCs), taken at new diagnosis, from a patient treated with antithyroid drugs. The receptor source for this set is a woman under 30 with Graves disease.

This clonotype appeared many times. The rearrangement uses TRBV12-3 or TRBV12-4 and TRBJ2-7; either TRBD1 or TRBD2 may fit D (5 bases each). Between the trimmed V and J ends, which lost 8 bases and 3 bases, there was a span of 17 bases. CDR3 length: 14 residues. CDR3 DNA sequence: TGTGCCAGCTGTACAGGTAGCGCAGACTACGAGCAGTACTTC. Its protein product is CASCTGSADYEQYF.

This clonotype was recorded many times. The gene calls are TRBV20-1 and TRBJ2-1, with a weak D call TRBD2 (5 bases). Trimming shortened V by 3 bases and J by 3 bases, and 12 bases separated the two germline ends. Germline CDR1 and CDR2: DFQATT and SNEGSKA (reference sequence). CDR3 length: 14 residues. The CDR3 sequence is CSASAPTIYNEQFF. CDR3 coding DNA: TGCAGTGCTAGTGCGCCGACTATCTACAATGAGCAGTTCTTC.

The sample holds many counts of this clonotype. The V call is TRBV7-3, the J call TRBJ2-7, with a possible D match to TRBD1 (5 bases). This CDR3 spans 13 amino acids. Germline V gene data show CDR1 as SGHTA and CDR2 as FQGTGA. V lost 5 bases to trimming and J lost 10 bases, with 18 bases between them. The CDR3 is CASSPPDSHLQYF. The DNA of the CDR3 is TGTGCCAGCAGCCCCCCCGACAGTCATCTTCAGTACTTC.

This clonotype was seen ten or more times. This chain connects TRBV5-1 to TRBJ2-2; 7 bases match TRBD1. The CDR3 has 17 residues. J lost 5 bases, V lost 0 bases, and 10 bases had no gene match. CDR1 and CDR2 (germline): SGHRS, YFSETQ. CDR3 nucleotides: TGCGCCAGCAGCTTGGGACAGGGCTTTCGGTGGACCGGGGAGCTGTTTTTT. Translating it yields CASSLGQGFRWTGELFF.

There are many counts of this clonotype. The gene calls are TRBV2 and TRBJ2-1; D gene ambiguous. The CDR3 spans 11 residues. The V gene lost 4 bases and the J gene lost 4 bases, with 2 bases spanning the gap. Germline CDR1 is SNHLY and CDR2 is FYNNEI. The CDR3 DNA sequence: TGTGCCAGCAGTGCTTACAATGAGCAGTTCTTC. Its translation: CASSAYNEQFF.

The table lists this clonotype with many counts. This sequence joins TRBV11-2 and TRBJ2-7; 7 bases are a match to TRBD1. J gave up 5 bases and V 3 bases, and 7 bases lay outside the gene matches. Germline V gene data show CDR1 as SGHAT and CDR2 as FQNNGV. CDR3 size: 14 residues. The CDR3 DNA is TGTGCCAGCAGCTTCGAGGGGGCGGAGGACGAGCAGTACTTC. This gives the protein CASSFEGAEDEQYF.

This clonotype has at least ten counts. The chain joins TRBV6-1 to TRBJ2-1, with TRBD2 matching 8 bases. Trimming removed 5 bases from V and 5 bases from J; junction bases left unmatched: 8. The CDR3 spans 15 residues. CDR1 is MNHNS, CDR2 SASEGT, per germline. In nucleotides, the CDR3 is TGTGCCAGCAGTAACCTACCGGGAGGGAACAATGAGCAGTTCTTC. Translating it yields CASSNLPGGNNEQFF.

This clonotype has only a few counts. The chain couples TRBV3-1 to TRBJ2-2; TRBD1 or TRBD2 may be the D gene (5 bases each). V was pared by 5 bases and J by 2 bases, with 21 bases between. Germline V gene lookup returns CDR1 LGHDT and CDR2 YNNKEL (reference sequence). This CDR3 has 18 residues. The CDR3 spells CASSKIRDPITNTGELFF. The CDR3 nucleotides are TGTGCCAGCAGCAAAATCCGGGACCCTATAACTAACACCGGGGAGCTGTTTTTT. The complete variable domain, with remaining parts taken from reference TRBV3-1 and TRBJ2-2, reads DTAVSQTPKYLVTQMGNDKSIKCEQNLGHDTMYWYKQDSKKFLKIMFSYNNKELIINETVPNRFSPKSPDKAHLNLHINSLELGDSAVYFCASSKIRDPITNTGELFFGEGSRLTVL.

The table lists this clonotype with a few counts. The chain is built from TRBV4-1 and TRBJ2-1, with 9 bases matching TRBD1. The CDR3 extends over 16 amino acids. The ends lost 3 bases at V and 8 bases at J; junction bases unmatched: 11. Germline values: CDR1 MGHRA, CDR2 YSYEKL. The CDR3 here is CASSQRGQGLWDEQFF. As DNA, the CDR3 is TGCGCCAGCAGCCAGCGTGGACAGGGGCTTTGGGATGAGCAGTTCTTC.

The gene calls are TRBV5-4 and TRBJ2-5; D gene unclear. Germline values: CDR1 SGHNT, CDR2 YYREEE (reference sequence). Trimming removed 1 base at V and 2 bases at J, with 9 bases between. The length of the CDR3 is 14 residues. The CDR3 coding sequence is TGTGCCAGCAGCTTGCTGGCTAGTCAAGAGACCCAGTACTTC. Its protein is CASSLLASQETQYF.

Remarks on this clonotype: A clone one base away is much larger, so this may be a read error. The chain joins TRBV7-2 to TRBJ1-6, with TRBD1 as a possible D gene (5 bases). CDR1 is SGHTA and CDR2 is FQGNSA in the germline V gene. The CDR3 contains 15 residues. Trimming removed 4 bases at V and 5 bases at J, with 12 bases between. CDR3 in amino acids: CASSSFGADNSPLHF. In DNA, the CDR3 is TGTGCCAGCAGCTCTTTTGGGGCAGATAATTCACCCCTCCACTTT.

The chain recombines TRBV5-1 with TRBJ1-2; tentative D call: TRBD1 (6 bases). CDR1 SGHRS and CDR2 YFSETQ come from the germline V gene. The CDR3 runs to 13 residues. Deletions cut 3 bases from V and 4 bases from J, with 10 bases between. The CDR3, as DNA: TGCGCCAGCAGCTCGGGGGACACCTATGGCTACACCTTC. Amino acids: CASSSGDTYGYTF.

The V call is TRBV30, the J call TRBJ2-7, with D perhaps TRBD1 (7 bases). The V end was cut by 5 bases, the J end by 5 bases, with 19 bases between. Per germline, CDR1 GTSNPN and CDR2 SVGIG (reference sequence). There are 14 residues in the CDR3. The CDR3 loop is CAWAPGGPLHEQYF. CDR3 nucleotides: TGTGCCTGGGCCCCAGGGGGGCCCCTCCACGAGCAGTACTTC. The full variable domain, in which reference TRBV30 and TRBJ2-7 provide the parts outside the CDR3, is SQTIHQWPATLVQPVGSPLSLECTVEGTSNPNLYWYRQAAGRGLQLLFYSVGIGQISSEVPQNLSASRPQDRQFILSSKKLLLSDSGFYLCAWAPGGPLHEQYFGPGTRLTVT.

This clonotype came up a few times. V is TRBV4-1 and J is TRBJ2-7; 9 bases agree with TRBD2. CDR3 size: 17 residues. The germline V gene has CDR1 MGHRA and CDR2 YSYEKL. V lost 0 bases, J lost 4 bases, and 10 bases stayed unmatched. The CDR3 nucleotides are TGCGCCAGCAGCCAAGAGTTGCGACTAGCGGACGCTTACGAGCAGTACTTC. Translation: CASSQELRLADAYEQYF.

The chain carries TRBV7-3 and TRBJ2-2, with 10 bases that match TRBD2. The germline V gene encodes CDR1 SGHTA and CDR2 FQGTGA. This CDR3 is 16 amino acids long. The V and J ends lost 0 bases and 5 bases, in that order; junction bases with no gene match: 3. The CDR3 coding sequence is TGTGCCAGCAGCTTAACGCTAGCGGGAGCAACCGGGGAGCTGTTTTTT. Its protein product is CASSLTLAGATGELFF.

In its sample, this clonotype was seen a few times. The V and J genes are TRBV24-1 and TRBJ2-2; 7 bases align to TRBD2. Trimming cost V 6 bases and J 3 bases; bases outside gene matches: 9. The CDR3 contains 16 residues. Germline V gene lookup returns CDR1 KGHDR and CDR2 SFDVKD. The CDR3 DNA reads TGTGCCACCAGTAGGTGGGAGGGCCTGGACACCGGGGAGCTGTTTTTT. Its translation is CATSRWEGLDTGELFF.

This clonotype turned up a few times. The rearrangement uses TRBV6-1 and TRBJ2-2; D not resolved. Trimming cost V 2 bases and J 7 bases, with 14 bases left between them. The germline V gene has CDR1 MNHNS and CDR2 SASEGT. The CDR3 sequence is 15 residues long. For the CDR3, the DNA is TGTGCCAGCAGTGAATCCTCCCTGGGTTACGGGGAGCTGTTTTTT. As protein: CASSESSLGYGELFF.

This clonotype was observed a handful of times. The V and J genes are TRBV4-3 and TRBJ2-7; no firm D call. Germline CDR1 and CDR2: LGHNA and YSLEER. This CDR3 has 13 residues. Between the trimmed V and J ends, which lost 4 bases and 3 bases, there was a span of 10 bases. The chain's CDR3 is CASSLGLYYEQYF. Here the CDR3 DNA reads TGCGCCAGCAGCCTCGGTCTATACTACGAGCAGTACTTC.